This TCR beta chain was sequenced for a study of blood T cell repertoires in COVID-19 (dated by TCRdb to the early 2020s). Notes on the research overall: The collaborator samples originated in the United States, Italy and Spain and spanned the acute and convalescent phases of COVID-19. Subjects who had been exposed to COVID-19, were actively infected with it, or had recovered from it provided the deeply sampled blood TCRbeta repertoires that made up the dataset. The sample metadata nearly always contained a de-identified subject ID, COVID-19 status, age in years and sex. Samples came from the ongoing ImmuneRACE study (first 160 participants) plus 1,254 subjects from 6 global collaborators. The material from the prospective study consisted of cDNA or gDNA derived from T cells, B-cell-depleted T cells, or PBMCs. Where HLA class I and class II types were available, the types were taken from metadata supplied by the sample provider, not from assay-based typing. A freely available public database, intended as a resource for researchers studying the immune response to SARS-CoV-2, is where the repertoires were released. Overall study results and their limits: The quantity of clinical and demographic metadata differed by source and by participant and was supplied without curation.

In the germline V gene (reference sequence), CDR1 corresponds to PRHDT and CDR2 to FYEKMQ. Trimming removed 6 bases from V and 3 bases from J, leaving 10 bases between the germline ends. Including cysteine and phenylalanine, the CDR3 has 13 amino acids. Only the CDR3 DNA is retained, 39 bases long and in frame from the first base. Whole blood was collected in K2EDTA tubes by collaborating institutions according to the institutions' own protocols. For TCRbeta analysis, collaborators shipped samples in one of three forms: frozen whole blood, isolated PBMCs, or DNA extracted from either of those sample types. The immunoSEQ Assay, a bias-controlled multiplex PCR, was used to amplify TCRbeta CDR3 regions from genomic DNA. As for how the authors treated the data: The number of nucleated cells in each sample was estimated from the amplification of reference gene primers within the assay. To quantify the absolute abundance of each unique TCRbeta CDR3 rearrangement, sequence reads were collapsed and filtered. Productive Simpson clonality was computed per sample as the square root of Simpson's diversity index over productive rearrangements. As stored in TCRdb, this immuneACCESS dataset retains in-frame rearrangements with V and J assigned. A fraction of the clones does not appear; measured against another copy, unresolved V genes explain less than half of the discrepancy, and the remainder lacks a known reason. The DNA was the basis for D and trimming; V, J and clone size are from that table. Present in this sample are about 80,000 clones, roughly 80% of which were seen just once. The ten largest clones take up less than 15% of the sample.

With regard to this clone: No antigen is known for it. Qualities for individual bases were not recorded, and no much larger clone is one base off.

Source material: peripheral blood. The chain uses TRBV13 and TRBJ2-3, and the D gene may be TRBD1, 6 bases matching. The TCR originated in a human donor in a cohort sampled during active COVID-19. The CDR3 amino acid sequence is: CASSNRATDTQYF. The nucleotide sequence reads TGTGCCAGCAGTAACAGGGCGACAGATACGCAGTATTTT.